The sequence of this TCR beta chain was determined in a study of T-cell reconstitution after alpha-beta-depleted transplantation in children. Study findings and constraints: The study traced high day-60 TCRbeta diversity in some patients to surviving recipient T cells and thymic progenitors. T-cell counts and diversity were attributed mostly to newly produced T cells one year after transplant. As was reported, about two months after transplant, alpha-beta T cells came from several hundred expanded graft clones.

This clonotype turned up a few times. Its antigen is still unknown. Germline CDR1 is SGHVS and CDR2 is FNYEAQ. Between the trimmed V and J ends, which lost 6 bases and 4 bases, there was a span of 15 bases. The CDR3 totals 15 residues. Unique molecular identifiers tagged the TCRbeta library. TCRdb reprocessed the PCR reads with MiXCR, giving one entry per CDR3 protein. The sample lists around 440,000 distinct CDR3 sequences, around 15% occurring once. Source: PBMCs, mostly from graft donor cells, taken 360 days after TCRalphabeta/CD19-depleted stem cell transplant. The TCR comes from a boy younger than two who had a stem cell transplant for Wiskott-Aldrich syndrome, so the T cells may come from the graft donor. The rearrangement links TRBV7-6 to TRBJ1-4; no definite D call. This chain's CDR3 is CASRPLGSINEKLFF. CDR3 in DNA: TGTGCCAGCAGACCCCTCGGGAGCATTAATGAAAAACTGTTTTTT.